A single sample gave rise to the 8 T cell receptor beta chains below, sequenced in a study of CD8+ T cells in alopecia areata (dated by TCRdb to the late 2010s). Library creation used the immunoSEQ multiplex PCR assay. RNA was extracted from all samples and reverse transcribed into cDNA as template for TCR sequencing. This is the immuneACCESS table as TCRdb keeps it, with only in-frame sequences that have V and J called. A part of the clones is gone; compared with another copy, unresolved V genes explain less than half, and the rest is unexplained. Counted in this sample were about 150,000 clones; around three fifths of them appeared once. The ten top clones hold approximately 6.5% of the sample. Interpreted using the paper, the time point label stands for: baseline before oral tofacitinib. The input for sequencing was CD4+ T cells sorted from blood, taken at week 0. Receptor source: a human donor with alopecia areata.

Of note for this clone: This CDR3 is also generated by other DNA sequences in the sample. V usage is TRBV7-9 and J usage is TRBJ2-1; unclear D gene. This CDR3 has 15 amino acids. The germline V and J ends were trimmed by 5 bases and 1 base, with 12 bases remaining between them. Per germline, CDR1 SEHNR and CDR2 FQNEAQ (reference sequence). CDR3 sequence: CASSPRGSSYNEQFF. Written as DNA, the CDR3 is TGTGCCAGCAGCCCTAGAGGATCTTCCTACAATGAGCAGTTCTTC.

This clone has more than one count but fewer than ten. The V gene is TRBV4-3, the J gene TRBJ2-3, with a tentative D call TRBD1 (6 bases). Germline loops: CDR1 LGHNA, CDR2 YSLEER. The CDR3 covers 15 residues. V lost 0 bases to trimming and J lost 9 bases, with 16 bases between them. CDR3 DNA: TGCGCCAGCAGCCAAGACGCAGGGGCCATTGGAACGCAGTATTTT. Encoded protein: CASSQDAGAIGTQYF.

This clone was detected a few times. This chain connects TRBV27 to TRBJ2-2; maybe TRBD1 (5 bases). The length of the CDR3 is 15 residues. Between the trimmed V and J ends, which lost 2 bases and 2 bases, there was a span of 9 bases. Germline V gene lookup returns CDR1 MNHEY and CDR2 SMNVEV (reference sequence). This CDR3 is CASSLGHGNTGELFF. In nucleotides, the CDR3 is TGTGCCAGCAGTTTAGGACACGGAAACACCGGGGAGCTGTTTTTT.

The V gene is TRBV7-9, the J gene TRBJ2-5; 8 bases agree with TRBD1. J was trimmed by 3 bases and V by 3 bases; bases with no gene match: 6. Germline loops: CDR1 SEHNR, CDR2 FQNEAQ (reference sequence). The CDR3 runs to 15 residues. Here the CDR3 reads CASSFLTGAEETQYF. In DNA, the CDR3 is TGTGCCAGCAGCTTCCTGACAGGGGCGGAAGAGACCCAGTACTTC.

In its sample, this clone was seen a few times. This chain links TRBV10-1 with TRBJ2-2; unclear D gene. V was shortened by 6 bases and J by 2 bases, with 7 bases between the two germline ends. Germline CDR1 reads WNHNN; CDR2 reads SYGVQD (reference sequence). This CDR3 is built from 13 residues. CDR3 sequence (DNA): TGCGCCAGCAGGGCGGAAAACACCGGGGAGCTGTTTTTT. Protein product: CASRAENTGELFF.

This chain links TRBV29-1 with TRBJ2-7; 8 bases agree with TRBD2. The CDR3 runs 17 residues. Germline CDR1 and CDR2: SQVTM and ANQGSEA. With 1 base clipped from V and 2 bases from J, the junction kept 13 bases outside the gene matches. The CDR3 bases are TGCAGCGTTGAAGTCTATCGGGGGGGACCGAGAACCTACGAGCAGTACTTC. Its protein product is CSVEVYRGGPRTYEQYF.

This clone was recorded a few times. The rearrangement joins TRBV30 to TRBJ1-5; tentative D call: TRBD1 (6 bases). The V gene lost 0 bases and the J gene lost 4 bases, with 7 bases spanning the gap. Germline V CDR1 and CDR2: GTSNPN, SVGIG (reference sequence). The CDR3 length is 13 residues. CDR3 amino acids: CAWSVTGNQPQHF. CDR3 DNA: TGTGCCTGGAGTGTTACAGGGAATCAGCCCCAGCATTTT.

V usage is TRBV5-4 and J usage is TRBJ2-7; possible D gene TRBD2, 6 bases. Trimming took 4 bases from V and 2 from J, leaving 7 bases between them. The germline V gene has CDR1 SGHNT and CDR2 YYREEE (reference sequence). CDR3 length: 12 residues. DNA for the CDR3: TGTGCCAGCAGCCGCGGGACCTACGAGCAGTACTTC. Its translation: CASSRGTYEQYF.